Below are 12 T cell receptor beta chains sequenced from a single sample in a study of chemoradiotherapy in HPV16-positive cancers. Assay used: immunoSEQ multiplex PCR; TCRdb lists only in-frame clones, some missing. Altogether roughly 14,000 clones are present, roughly 90% being singletons, with the ten largest covering roughly 4%. This material consisted of tumor tissue, taken from a patient who underwent chemoradiotherapy. These receptors all stem from a human donor with HPV-associated anogenital cancer.

This chain links TRBV18 with TRBJ2-7; possibly TRBD1 for D (6 bases). Deletions cut 3 bases from V and 2 bases from J, with 11 bases between. The CDR3 has 14 residues. Germline V gene lookup returns CDR1 KGHSH and CDR2 LQKENI. The CDR3 is CASSPGQGTYEQYF. The CDR3 DNA reads TGTGCCAGCTCACCGGGGCAGGGGACCTACGAGCAGTACTTC.

This clone was recorded once. This chain joins TRBV29-1 and TRBJ2-7, with D perhaps TRBD1 (5 bases). The CDR3 runs 12 residues. The V gene's germline CDR1 is SQVTM and CDR2 ANQGSEA. The V end lost 7 bases, the J end lost 5 bases, and 15 bases lay between the germline ends. CDR3 coding DNA: TGCAGCGAGGGGAAACAGTTCAACGAGCAGTACTTC. Residues: CSEGKQFNEQYF.

The V gene is TRBV5-4, the J gene TRBJ1-1, with a tentative D call TRBD1 (6 bases). V was trimmed by 4 bases and J by 5 bases, leaving 15 bases between them. Germline loops: CDR1 SGHNT, CDR2 YYREEE (reference sequence). CDR3 length: 14 amino acids. The CDR3 loop is CASSPSTGKTEAFF. CDR3 DNA: TGTGCCAGCAGCCCGTCCACAGGGAAGACTGAAGCTTTCTTT.

This chain joins TRBV29-1 and TRBJ2-3; the match to TRBD1 covers 10 bases. Germline assignment: CDR1 SQVTM and CDR2 ANQGSEA. The CDR3 sequence is 16 residues long. V lost 3 bases, J lost 1 base, and 7 bases stayed unmatched. CDR3 sequence reads: CSVDLGGTGGTDTQYF. CDR3 bases: TGCAGCGTTGATCTGGGGGGGACAGGGGGCACAGATACGCAGTATTTT.

The V and J genes are TRBV4-3 and TRBJ1-1, with D maybe TRBD1 (5 bases). Germline lookup yields CDR1 LGHNA and CDR2 YSLEER. V was cut by 3 bases and J by 9 bases, with 17 bases left in between. The CDR3 covers 14 residues. DNA of the CDR3: TGCGCCAGCAGCCAGGTGGGATCAGGGCAAAAAGCTTTCTTT. It specifies CASSQVGSGQKAFF.

The V call is TRBV5-1, the J call TRBJ1-2, with 11 bases fitting TRBD1. Trimming removed 8 bases from V and 8 bases from J; junction bases left unmatched: 11. Germline V gives CDR1 SGHRS, CDR2 YFSETQ. This CDR3 comprises 14 residues. The CDR3 here is CARYWRTGGLGYTF. For the CDR3, the DNA is TGCGCCAGATATTGGAGGACAGGGGGCTTGGGCTACACCTTC.

The rearrangement links TRBV7-9 to TRBJ2-2; TRBD2 agrees at 7 bases. CDR1 SEHNR and CDR2 FQNEAQ come from the germline V gene (reference sequence). V lost 1 base to trimming and J lost 0 bases; unmatched junction nucleotides: 5. This CDR3 contains 17 residues. For the CDR3, the DNA is TGTGCCAGCAGCTTAGGATGGGGAGGGACGAACACCGGGGAGCTGTTTTTT. Its protein is CASSLGWGGTNTGELFF. Supplemented by reference TRBV7-9 and TRBJ2-2, the full variable domain reads DTGVSQNPRHKITKRGQNVTFRCDPISEHNRLYWYRQTLGQGPEFLTYFQNEAQLEKSRLLSDRFSAERPKGSFSTLEIQRTEQGDSAMYLCASSLGWGGTNTGELFFGEGSRLTVL.

This chain links TRBV5-1 with TRBJ1-1, with D possibly TRBD1 on 5 matching bases. The CDR3 is 16 residues long. Trimming took off 4 bases at V and 4 bases at J, with 20 bases between the two ends. Germline CDR1 and CDR2: SGHRS and YFSETQ. The chain's CDR3 is CASSMDGGLGGTEAFF. The DNA of the CDR3 is TGCGCCAGCAGCATGGATGGGGGGTTGGGGGGCACTGAAGCTTTCTTT.

V gene TRBV9 combines with J gene TRBJ2-1; 7 bases line up with TRBD2. The V gene end was trimmed by 3 bases and the J gene end by 3 bases; junction bases not matched to a gene: 18. This CDR3 has 19 residues. Germline V gives CDR1 SGDLS, CDR2 YYNGEE. The CDR3 protein is CASSEAGRWGAGLYNEQFF. In DNA form, the CDR3 reads TGTGCCAGCAGCGAGGCCGGGAGGTGGGGAGCGGGACTCTACAATGAGCAGTTCTTC.

This chain uses TRBV4-1 with TRBJ2-7; D is possibly TRBD1 (7 bases). Germline assignment: CDR1 MGHRA and CDR2 YSYEKL. The CDR3 has 15 amino acids. V lost 3 bases, J lost 3 bases, and 15 bases lay in between. CDR3 coding DNA: TGCGCCAGCAGCCAGCGAAGACAGGGAGGCTACGAGCAGTACTTC. Residues: CASSQRRQGGYEQYF.

The rearrangement joins TRBV5-1 to TRBJ2-5; 8 bases line up with TRBD2. With V trimmed by 3 bases and J by 4 bases, 5 bases remained unmatched. This CDR3 is built from 14 residues. Germline loops: CDR1 SGHRS, CDR2 YFSETQ. The CDR3 region has the DNA TGCGCCAGCAGCTCCGGGGGGGTACGAGAGACCCAGTACTTC. Amino acid sequence: CASSSGGVRETQYF.

This chain uses TRBV18 with TRBJ2-1; no reliable D call. The CDR3 spans 15 residues. The V gene's germline CDR1 is KGHSH and CDR2 LQKENI. Trimming shortened V by 6 bases and J by 2 bases, and 14 bases separated the two germline ends. The CDR3 nucleotides read TGTGCCAGCTCCCCCACGACATCTACCTACAATGAGCAGTTCTTC. This encodes CASSPTTSTYNEQFF.